This TCR beta chain was sequenced in a study of shared clonotypes between healthy human individuals. Findings and limits, study-wide: A handful of donors showed sharing of about 4.7% of naive CD4 clonotypes. Incompleteness in sorted-subset sequencing, despite large depth, was shown by rarefaction.

CD45RO-negative cells were positively selected for CCR7, leaving out terminally differentiated effector memory CD45RA+ cells. The table came from immunoSEQ multiplex PCR; TCRdb's copy has only in-frame clones and leaves some out. The sample contains about 680,000 clones, about 91% of which appear only once. For this clone: As yet, its antigen is unknown.

Material for sequencing was naive CD8+ T cells sorted from blood. This clonotype originated in a man between 25 and 39 years old in good health.

The DNA for the CDR3 is TGTGCCAGCTCACCTGACGGGAACACTGAAGCTTTCTTT. This translates into CASSPDGNTEAFF. This chain links TRBV18 with TRBJ1-1; D unresolved. Per germline, CDR1 KGHSH and CDR2 LQKENI. The ends were cut back, 3 bases at V and 1 base at J, with 6 bases in the middle. This CDR3 has 13 residues.